These 8 T cell receptor beta chains were all obtained from the same sample, sequenced in a study of T cells expressing NK-cell markers. TCRdb reanalyzed the 5' RACE reads and collapses them to one entry per CDR3 protein, without DNA. Its table records roughly 390,000 distinct CDR3 sequences. Sequenced material: blood T cells: a sorted CD56 or NKG2C T cell subset, CD4+ or CD8+ T cells, or bulk PBMC T cells (not recorded which). These receptors were taken from a woman aged 45-59 years in good health.

The genes are TRBV7-6 and TRBJ2-3; TCRdb indicates TRBD1, and absent DNA this call remains unverified. The CDR3 extends over 15 amino acids. CDR1 SGHVS and CDR2 FNYEAQ come from the germline V gene. The CDR3 here is CASSLKQGGTDTQYF.

The chain is built from TRBV14 and TRBJ2-1; TCRdb's D gene call, TRBD2, goes unchecked for lack of DNA. Per the germline V gene, CDR1 is SGHDN and CDR2 is FVKESK. The CDR3 sequence is 13 residues long. The CDR3 loop reads CATSPQEVGEQFF.

This chain joins TRBV5-1 and TRBJ2-1. This CDR3 contains 14 residues. Germline-derived CDR1 and CDR2 are SGHRS and YFSETQ. The CDR3 reads CASSQARTDNEQFF.

V usage is TRBV27 and J usage is TRBJ2-2. The germline gives CDR1 MNHEY, CDR2 SMNVEV (reference sequence). This CDR3 region has 14 residues. CDR3: CASSLTGSTGELFF.

The rearrangement uses TRBV6-4 and TRBJ2-2; no DNA is available, so the TRBD2 call from TCRdb remains unchecked. This CDR3 region has 16 residues. Germline CDR1 is MRHNA and CDR2 is SNTAGT. CDR3 sequence: CASSVSSGLPFGELFF.

This chain links TRBV12-3 or TRBV12-4 with TRBJ2-1; without DNA, the TCRdb call of TRBD1 cannot be checked. CDR3 length equals 16 residues. The CDR3 here is CASSSDRGPSYNEQFF.

This rearrangement joins TRBV4-1 to TRBJ1-3; the D call from TCRdb, TRBD1, cannot be confirmed without DNA. The CDR3 is 13 amino acids. Germline-derived CDR1 and CDR2 are MGHRA and YSYEKL. The CDR3 protein is CASSQTEQNTIYF.

The CDR3 sequence is CSATSGRKDTQYF. The chain is built from TRBV20-1 and TRBJ2-3; TCRdb's D gene call, TRBD2, goes unchecked for lack of DNA. Germline V gives CDR1 DFQATT, CDR2 SNEGSKA (reference sequence). The CDR3 has 13 amino acids.